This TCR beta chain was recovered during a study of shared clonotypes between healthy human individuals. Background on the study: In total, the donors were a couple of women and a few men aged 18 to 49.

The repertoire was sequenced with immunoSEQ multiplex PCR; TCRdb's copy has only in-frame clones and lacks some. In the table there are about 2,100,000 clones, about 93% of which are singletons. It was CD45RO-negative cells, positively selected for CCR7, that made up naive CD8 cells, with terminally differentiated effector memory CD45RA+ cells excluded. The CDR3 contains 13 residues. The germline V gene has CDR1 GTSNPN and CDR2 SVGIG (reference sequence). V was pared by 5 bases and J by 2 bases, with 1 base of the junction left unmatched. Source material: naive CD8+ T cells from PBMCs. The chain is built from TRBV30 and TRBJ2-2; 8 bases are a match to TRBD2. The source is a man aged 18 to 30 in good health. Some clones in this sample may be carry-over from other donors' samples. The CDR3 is CAWGLANTGELFF. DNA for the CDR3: TGTGCCTGGGGACTAGCAAACACCGGGGAGCTGTTTTTT.